The sequence of this T cell receptor beta chain was determined in a study of shared clonotypes between healthy human individuals. Sequencing used immunoSEQ multiplex PCR; TCRdb keeps in-frame clones, though not all of them. The sample yields roughly 1 million clones, around 74% seen once. CDR1 is KGHSH, CDR2 LQKENI, per germline. Trimming cost V 1 base and J 5 bases, with 12 bases left between them. CDR3 length: 14 residues. With regard to this clone: Its antigen is not identified.

Study outcomes and limitations: Among donors, sharing of clonotypes was expected to be affected by sequencing depth. Several donors held about 5% of naive CD4 clonotypes in common.

V and J are TRBV18 and TRBJ2-7, with a tentative D call TRBD1 (6 bases). The sample was memory CD4+ T cells sorted from blood. Subset: CD45RA-negative fraction. The sequence came from a young man in good health. The CDR3 sequence is CASSPLTGLNEQYF. CDR3 bases: TGTGCCAGCTCACCACTTACAGGGCTCAACGAGCAGTACTTC.